The present entry profiles one T cell receptor beta chain with its context. What it recognizes is unknown. These data are taken from a study of Graves' ophthalmopathy and Graves' hyperthyroidism. Uncontrolled infections, pregnancy, lactation or other autoimmune diseases led to patient exclusion. Germline loops: CDR1 SGHTA, CDR2 FQGNSA. The junction had 10 bases not matched to a gene; V was cut back by 5 bases and J by 4 bases. The CDR3 totals 15 residues. Investigators amplified TCR beta CDR3 regions from RNA transcripts. RT-PCR with HTBI primers came first, then second-round multiplex PCR. From the multiplex PCR reads, TCRdb called clonotypes with MiXCR, one entry per CDR3 protein. Of 200,000 to 250,000 distinct CDR3 sequences detected, around 30% appear once; the ten largest clones hold approximately 9%. Study findings and constraints: Most expanded clonotypes in thyroid above 0.001 frequency also showed up in blood.

The clonotype comes from a man aged 50 to 59 with Graves' ophthalmopathy. What was sequenced was peripheral blood. The rearrangement uses TRBV7-2 and TRBJ2-7, with TRBD2 matching over 8 bases. CDR3 DNA: TGTGCCAGCAGCCCTTCGGGGGGGATGGAATACGAGCAGTACTTC. As protein: CASSPSGGMEYEQYF.